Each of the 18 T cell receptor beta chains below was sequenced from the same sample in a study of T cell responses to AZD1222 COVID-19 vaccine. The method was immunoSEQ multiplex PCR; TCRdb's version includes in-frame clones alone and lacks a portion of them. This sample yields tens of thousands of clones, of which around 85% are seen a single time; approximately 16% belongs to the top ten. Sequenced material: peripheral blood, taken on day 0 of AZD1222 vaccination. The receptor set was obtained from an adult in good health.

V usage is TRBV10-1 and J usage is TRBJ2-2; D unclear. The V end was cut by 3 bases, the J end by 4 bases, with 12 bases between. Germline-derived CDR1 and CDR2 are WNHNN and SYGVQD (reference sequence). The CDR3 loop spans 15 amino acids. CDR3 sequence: CASSDMQPPTGELFF. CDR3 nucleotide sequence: TGCGCCAGCAGTGATATGCAGCCCCCCACCGGGGAGCTGTTTTTT.

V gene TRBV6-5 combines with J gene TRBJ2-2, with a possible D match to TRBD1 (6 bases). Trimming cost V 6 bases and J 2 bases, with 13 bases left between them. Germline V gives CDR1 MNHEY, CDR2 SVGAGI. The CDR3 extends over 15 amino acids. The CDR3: CASRNDRPNTGELFF. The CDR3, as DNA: TGTGCCAGCAGGAACGACAGGCCTAACACCGGGGAGCTGTTTTTT.

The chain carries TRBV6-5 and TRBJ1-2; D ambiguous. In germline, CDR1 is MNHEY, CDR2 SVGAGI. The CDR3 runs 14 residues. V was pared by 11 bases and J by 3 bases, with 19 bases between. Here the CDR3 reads CACTRQDGDYGYTF. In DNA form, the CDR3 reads TGTGCCTGCACACGGCAGGATGGTGACTATGGCTACACCTTC.

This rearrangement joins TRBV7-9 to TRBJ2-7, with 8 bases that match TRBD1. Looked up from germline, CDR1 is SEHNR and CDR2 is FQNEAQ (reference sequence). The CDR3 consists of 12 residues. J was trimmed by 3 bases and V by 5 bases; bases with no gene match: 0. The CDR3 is CASSDRGYEQYF. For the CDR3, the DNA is TGTGCCAGCAGCGACAGGGGCTACGAGCAGTACTTC.

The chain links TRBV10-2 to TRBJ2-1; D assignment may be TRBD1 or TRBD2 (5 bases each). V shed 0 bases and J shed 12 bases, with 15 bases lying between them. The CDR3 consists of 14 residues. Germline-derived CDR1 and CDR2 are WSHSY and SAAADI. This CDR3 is CASSESGGAMGQFF. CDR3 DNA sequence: TGCGCCAGCAGTGAGTCTGGGGGAGCAATGGGGCAGTTCTTC.

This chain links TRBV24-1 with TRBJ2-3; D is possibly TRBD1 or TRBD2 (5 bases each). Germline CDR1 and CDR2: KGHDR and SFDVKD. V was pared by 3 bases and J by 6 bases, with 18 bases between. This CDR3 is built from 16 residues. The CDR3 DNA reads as TGTGCCACCAGTGATCGGGACGGGGCCCCTTTTGATACGCAGTATTTT. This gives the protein CATSDRDGAPFDTQYF.

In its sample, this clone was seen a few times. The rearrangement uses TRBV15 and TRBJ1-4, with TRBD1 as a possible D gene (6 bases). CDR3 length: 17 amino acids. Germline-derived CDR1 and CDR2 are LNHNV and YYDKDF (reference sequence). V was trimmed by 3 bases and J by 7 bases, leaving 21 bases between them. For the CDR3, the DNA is TGTGCCACCAGCAGTTCCGTAACAGGGACACGAGGTGAAAAACTGTTTTTT. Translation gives CATSSSVTGTRGEKLFF. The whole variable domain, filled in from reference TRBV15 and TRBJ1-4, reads DAMVIQNPRYQVTQFGKPVTLSCSQTLNHNVMYWYQQKSSQAPKLLFHYYDKDFNNEADTPDNFQSRRPNTSFCFLDIRSPGLGDTAMYLCATSSSVTGTRGEKLFFGSGTQLSVL.

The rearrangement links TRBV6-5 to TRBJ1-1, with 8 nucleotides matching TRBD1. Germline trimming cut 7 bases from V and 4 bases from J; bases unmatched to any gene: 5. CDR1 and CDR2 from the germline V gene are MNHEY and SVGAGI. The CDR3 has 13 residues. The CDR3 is CASTPQGATEAFF. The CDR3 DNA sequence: TGTGCCAGCACCCCTCAGGGGGCCACTGAAGCTTTCTTT.

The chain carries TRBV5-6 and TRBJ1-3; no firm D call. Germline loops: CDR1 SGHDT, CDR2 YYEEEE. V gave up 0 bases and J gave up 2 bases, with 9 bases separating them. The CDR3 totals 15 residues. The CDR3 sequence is CASSLGVRAGNTIYF. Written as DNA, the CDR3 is TGTGCCAGCAGCTTGGGAGTTAGGGCTGGAAACACCATATATTTT.

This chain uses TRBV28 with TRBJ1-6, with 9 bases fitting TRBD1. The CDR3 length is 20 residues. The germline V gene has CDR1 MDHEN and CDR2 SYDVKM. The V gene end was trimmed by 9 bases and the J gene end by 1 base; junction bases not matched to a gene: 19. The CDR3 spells CASNLGQGSRLGSYNSPLHF. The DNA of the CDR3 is TGTGCCAGTAATCTGGGACAGGGATCCCGTCTCGGGTCCTATAATTCACCCCTCCACTTT.

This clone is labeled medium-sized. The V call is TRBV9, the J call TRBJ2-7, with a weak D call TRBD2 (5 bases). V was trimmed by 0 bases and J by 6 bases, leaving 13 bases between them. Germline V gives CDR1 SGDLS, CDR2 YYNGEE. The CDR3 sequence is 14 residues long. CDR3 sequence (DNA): TGTGCCAGCAGCGTAGATCCTCATGGGAGCGAGCAGTACTTC. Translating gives CASSVDPHGSEQYF.

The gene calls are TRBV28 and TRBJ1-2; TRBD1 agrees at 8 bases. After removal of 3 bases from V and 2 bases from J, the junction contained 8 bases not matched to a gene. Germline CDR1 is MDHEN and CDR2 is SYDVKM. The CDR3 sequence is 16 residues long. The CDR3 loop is CASSFLGQGLNYGYTF. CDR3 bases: TGTGCCAGCAGTTTCCTCGGACAGGGATTGAACTATGGCTACACCTTC.

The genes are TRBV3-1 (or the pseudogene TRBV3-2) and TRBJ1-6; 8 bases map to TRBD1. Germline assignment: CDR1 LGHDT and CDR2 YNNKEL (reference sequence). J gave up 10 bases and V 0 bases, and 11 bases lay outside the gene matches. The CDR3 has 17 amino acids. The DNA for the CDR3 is TGTGCCAGCAGCCAAGATCTGGCGACAGGGGTAGGCTCACCCCTCCACTTT. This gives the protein CASSQDLATGVGSPLHF.

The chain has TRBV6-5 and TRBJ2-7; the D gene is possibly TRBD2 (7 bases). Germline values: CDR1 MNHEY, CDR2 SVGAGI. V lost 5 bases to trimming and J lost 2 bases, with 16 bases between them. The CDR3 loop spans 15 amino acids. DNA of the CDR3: TGTGCCAGCAGTCCCTGGCGGGGGCGACCCTACGAGCAGTACTTC. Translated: CASSPWRGRPYEQYF.

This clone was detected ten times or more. The CDR3 sequence is CASIRSGTEAFF. The CDR3 nucleotides are TGTGCCAGCATACGTTCCGGGACAGAAGCTTTCTTT. The J gene is TRBJ1-1, the V gene TRBV28; possibly TRBD1 for D (6 bases). The CDR3 is made up of 12 amino acids. V lost 7 bases to trimming and J lost 8 bases, with 14 bases between them. Germline V gene sequence: CDR1 MDHEN, CDR2 SYDVKM.

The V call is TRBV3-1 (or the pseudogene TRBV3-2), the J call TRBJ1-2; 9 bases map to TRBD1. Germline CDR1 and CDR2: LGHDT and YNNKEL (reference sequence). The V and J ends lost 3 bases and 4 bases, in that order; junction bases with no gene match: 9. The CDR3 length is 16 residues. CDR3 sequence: CASSQGQGGRGYGYTF. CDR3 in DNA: TGTGCCAGCAGCCAGGGACAGGGAGGAAGGGGCTATGGCTACACCTTC.

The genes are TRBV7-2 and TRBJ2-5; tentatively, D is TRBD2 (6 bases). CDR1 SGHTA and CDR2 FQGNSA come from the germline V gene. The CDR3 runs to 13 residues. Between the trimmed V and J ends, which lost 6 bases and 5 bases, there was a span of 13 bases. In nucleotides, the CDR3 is TGTGCCAGCAGATACCTAGCGCAGGAGACCCAGTACTTC. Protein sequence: CASRYLAQETQYF.

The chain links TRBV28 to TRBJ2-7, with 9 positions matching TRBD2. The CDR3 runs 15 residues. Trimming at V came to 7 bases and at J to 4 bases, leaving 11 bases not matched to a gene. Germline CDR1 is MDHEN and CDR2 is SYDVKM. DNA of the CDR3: TGTGCCAGCAACGGAGCAGCGGGGGGATCATACGAGCAGTACTTC. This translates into CASNGAAGGSYEQYF.